This T cell receptor beta chain appears in the sequencing data of a study of T cell responses to AZD1222 COVID-19 vaccine. Clones were read by immunoSEQ multiplex PCR, and TCRdb kept only the in-frame ones, dropping some. The profile covers about 93,000 clones, with roughly nine tenths appearing a single time and 2.8% taken by the ten largest. The CDR3 sequence is 12 residues long. The V and J ends lost 1 base and 6 bases respectively, with 6 bases between them. Germline V gene data show CDR1 as SGHAT and CDR2 as FQNNGV. This chain uses TRBV11-2 with TRBJ1-2; no clear D gene. Material: peripheral blood, obtained on day 0 of MenACWY control vaccination. The origin of this receptor is an adult in good health. The CDR3 region is CASSLGQDGYTF. The CDR3 bases are TGTGCCAGCAGCTTAGGCCAGGATGGCTACACCTTC.